This TCR beta chain was documented in a study of T cells in Graves' hyperthyroidism and ophthalmopathy. Amplification targeted TCR beta CDR3 regions from RNA transcripts. Primed by the HTBI set, a first-round RT-PCR was run on the TCR CDR3. TCRdb itself ran the multiplex PCR reads through MiXCR, one entry per CDR3 protein. This table has some 500,000 distinct CDR3 sequences, around 14% appearing once. In patients aged 18 to 65, hyperthyroidism was newly diagnosed, with duration under 2 months. Exclusion criteria comprised uncontrolled infection, other autoimmune disease, pregnancy or lactation. Diagnostic assessment was based on clinical symptoms, serum thyroxine and TRAb, thyroid ultrasound and orbital computed tomography. Overall study findings and caveats: Most thyroid clonotypes expanded above 0.001 were also detected in blood.

The germline CDR1 and CDR2 sequences are SQVTM and ANQGSEA. The germline V and J ends were trimmed by 4 bases and 6 bases, with 6 bases remaining between them. The CDR3 runs 10 residues. A note on this clonotype: Its antigen is currently unknown.

The sequence was obtained from a woman under 30 with Graves' hyperthyroidism. The V call is TRBV29-1, the J call TRBJ1-2, with unresolved D. Sequencing was done on a sample of blood. CDR3 in amino acids: CSVGGNGYTF. CDR3 nucleotides: TGCAGCGTTGGTGGGAATGGCTACACCTTC.